This TCR beta chain was profiled in a study of blood T cell repertoires in COVID-19. Study at large: COVID-19 samples from acute and convalescent phases originated in the United States, Italy and Spain.

The repertoire was sequenced with immunoSEQ multiplex PCR; TCRdb's copy has only in-frame clones and lacks some. The top ten clones hold about 2.7% of a sample with approximately 300,000 clones, approximately 86% of them seen once. V lost 8 bases to trimming and J lost 0 bases, with 14 bases between them. The CDR3 consists of 14 residues. Per the germline V gene, CDR1 is SGHRS and CDR2 is YFSETQ. Self-reported history from a screening survey and questionnaire set each donor's cohort. The chain has TRBV5-1 and TRBJ1-1; D is uncertain. The sequence derives from a woman under 30 who had recovered from COVID-19. The specimen sequenced was PBMCs or T cells enriched from blood (not recorded which). CDR3 protein: CASYTGNLNTEAFF. Here the CDR3 DNA reads TGCGCCAGTTATACCGGGAACCTGAACACTGAAGCTTTCTTT.